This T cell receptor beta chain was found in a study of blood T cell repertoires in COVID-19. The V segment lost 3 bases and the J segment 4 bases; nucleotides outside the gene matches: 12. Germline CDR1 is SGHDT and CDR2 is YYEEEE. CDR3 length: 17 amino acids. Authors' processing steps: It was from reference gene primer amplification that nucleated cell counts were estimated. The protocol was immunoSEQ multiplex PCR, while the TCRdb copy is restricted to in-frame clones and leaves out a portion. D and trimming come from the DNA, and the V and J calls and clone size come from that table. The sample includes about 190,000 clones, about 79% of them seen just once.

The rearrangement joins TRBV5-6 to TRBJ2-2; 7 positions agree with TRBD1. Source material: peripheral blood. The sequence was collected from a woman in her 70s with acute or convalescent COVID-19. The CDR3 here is CASSWGPGQAGTGELFF. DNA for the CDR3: TGTGCCAGCAGCTGGGGGCCCGGACAGGCGGGCACCGGGGAGCTGTTTTTT.